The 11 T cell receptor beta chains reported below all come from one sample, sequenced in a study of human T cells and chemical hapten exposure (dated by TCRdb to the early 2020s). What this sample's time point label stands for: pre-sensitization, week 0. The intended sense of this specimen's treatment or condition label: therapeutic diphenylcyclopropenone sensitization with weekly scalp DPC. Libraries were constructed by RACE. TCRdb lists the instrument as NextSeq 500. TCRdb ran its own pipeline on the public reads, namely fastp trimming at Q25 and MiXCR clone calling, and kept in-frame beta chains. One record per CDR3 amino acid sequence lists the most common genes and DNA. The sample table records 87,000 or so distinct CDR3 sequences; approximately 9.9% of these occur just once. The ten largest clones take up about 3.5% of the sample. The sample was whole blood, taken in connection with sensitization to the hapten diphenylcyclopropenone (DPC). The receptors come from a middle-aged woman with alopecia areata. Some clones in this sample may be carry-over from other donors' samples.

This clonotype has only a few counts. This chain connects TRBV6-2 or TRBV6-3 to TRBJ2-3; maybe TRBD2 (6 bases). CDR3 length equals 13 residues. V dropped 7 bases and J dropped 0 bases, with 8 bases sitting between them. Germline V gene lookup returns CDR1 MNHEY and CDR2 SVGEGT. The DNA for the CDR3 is TGTGCCAGCAAAGGGACTAGCACAGATACGCAGTATTTT. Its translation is CASKGTSTDTQYF.

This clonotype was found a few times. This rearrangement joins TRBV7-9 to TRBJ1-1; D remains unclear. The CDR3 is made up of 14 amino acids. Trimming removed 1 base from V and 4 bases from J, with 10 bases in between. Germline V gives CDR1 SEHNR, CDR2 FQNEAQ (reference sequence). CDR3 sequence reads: CASSLGSGITEAFF. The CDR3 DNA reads TGTGCCAGCAGCTTAGGATCTGGGATCACTGAAGCTTTCTTT. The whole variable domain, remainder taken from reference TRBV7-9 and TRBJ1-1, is DTGVSQNPRHKITKRGQNVTFRCDPISEHNRLYWYRQTLGQGPEFLTYFQNEAQLEKSRLLSDRFSAERPKGSFSTLEIQRTEQGDSAMYLCASSLGSGITEAFFGQGTRLTVV.

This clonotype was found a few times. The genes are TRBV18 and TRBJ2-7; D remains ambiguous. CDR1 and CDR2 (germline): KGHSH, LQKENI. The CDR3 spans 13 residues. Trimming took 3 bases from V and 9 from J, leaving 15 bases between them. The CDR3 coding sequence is TGTGCCAGCTCACCGTTCGAGCAACGGGCGCAGTACTTC. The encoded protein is CASSPFEQRAQYF.

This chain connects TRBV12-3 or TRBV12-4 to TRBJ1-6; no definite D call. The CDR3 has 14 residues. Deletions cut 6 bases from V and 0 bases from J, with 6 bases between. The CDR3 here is CASSRFSYNSPLHF. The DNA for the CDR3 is TGTGCCAGCAGCAGGTTCTCCTATAATTCACCCCTCCACTTT.

CDR3 DNA: TGTGCCAGCAGCCGACAGGGTTGGGTGGACTCCTACAATGAGCAGTTCTTC. Residues: CASSRQGWVDSYNEQFF. The chain combines TRBV5-4 with TRBJ2-1; 7 bases are shared with TRBD1. CDR3 length equals 17 residues. The V gene end was trimmed by 4 bases and the J gene end by 0 bases; junction bases not matched to a gene: 10. Germline V gene data show CDR1 as SGHNT and CDR2 as YYREEE (reference sequence). The variable domain in full, completed from reference TRBV5-4 and TRBJ2-1, reads ETGVTQSPTHLIKTRGQQVTLRCSSQSGHNTVSWYQQALGQGPQFIFQYYREEENGRGNFPPRFSGLQFPNYSSELNVNALELDDSALYLCASSRQGWVDSYNEQFFGPGTRLTVL.

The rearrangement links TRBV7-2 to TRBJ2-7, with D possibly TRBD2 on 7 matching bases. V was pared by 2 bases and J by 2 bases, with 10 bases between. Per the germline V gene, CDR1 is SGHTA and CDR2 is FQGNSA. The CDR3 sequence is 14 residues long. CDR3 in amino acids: CASSLWGGPYEQYF. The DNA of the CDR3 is TGTGCCAGCAGCTTATGGGGGGGCCCCTACGAGCAGTACTTC.

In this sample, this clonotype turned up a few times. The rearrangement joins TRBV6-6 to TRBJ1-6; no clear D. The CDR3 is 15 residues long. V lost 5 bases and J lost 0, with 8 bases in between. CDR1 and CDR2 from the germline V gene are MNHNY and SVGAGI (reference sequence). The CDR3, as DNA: TGTGCCAGCAGTCTGAGGAGCTCCTATAATTCACCCCTCCACTTT. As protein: CASSLRSSYNSPLHF.

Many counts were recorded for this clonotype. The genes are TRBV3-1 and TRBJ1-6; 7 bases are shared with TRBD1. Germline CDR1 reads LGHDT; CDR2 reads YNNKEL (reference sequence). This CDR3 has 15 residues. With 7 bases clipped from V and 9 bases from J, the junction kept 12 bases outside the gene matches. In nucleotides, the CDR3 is TGTGCCAGCAATTCAGGGGGTGTAGACTCTTCACCCCTCCACTTT. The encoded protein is CASNSGGVDSSPLHF.

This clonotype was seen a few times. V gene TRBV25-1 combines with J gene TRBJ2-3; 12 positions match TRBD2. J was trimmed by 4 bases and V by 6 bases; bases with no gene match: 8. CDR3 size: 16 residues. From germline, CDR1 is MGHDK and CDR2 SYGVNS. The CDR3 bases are TGTGCCAGCAGGGGAGGACTAGCGGGGCGCGCAGATACGCAGTATTTT. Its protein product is CASRGGLAGRADTQYF.

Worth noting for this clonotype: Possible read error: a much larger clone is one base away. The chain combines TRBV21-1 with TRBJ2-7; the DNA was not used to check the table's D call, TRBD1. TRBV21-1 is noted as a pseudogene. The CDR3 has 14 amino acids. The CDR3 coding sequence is TGTGCCAGCTGCGGGACAGGATGGGCCTACGAGCAGTACTTC. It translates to CASCGTGWAYEQYF.

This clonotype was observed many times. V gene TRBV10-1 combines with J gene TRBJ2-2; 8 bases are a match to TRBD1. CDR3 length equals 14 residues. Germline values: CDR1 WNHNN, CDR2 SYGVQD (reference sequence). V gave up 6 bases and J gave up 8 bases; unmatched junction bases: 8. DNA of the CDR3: TGCGCCAGCAGCGTGGACAGGGTGTCGGGGGAGCTGTTTTTT. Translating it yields CASSVDRVSGELFF.